This record looks at one T cell receptor beta chain sequence and its context. CDR1 and CDR2 from the germline V gene are SGHVS and FQNEAQ. The germline V and J ends were trimmed by 5 bases and 3 bases, with 16 bases remaining between them. This CDR3 is 15 amino acids long. This sample was taken from a study of beta chain features in type 1 diabetes. Sequencing targeted expressed TCRB transcripts, as all isolated RNA had been reverse transcribed. Using immunoSEQ multiplex PCR, the repertoire was profiled, and TCRdb retains in-frame clones only, with some absent. The profile shows around 150,000 clones, 7.5% to 10% of them singletons.

The V and J genes are TRBV7-8 and TRBJ1-1; no firm D call. This receptor was taken from a man in his late teens or twenties in good health. The sample consisted of central memory CD4+ T cells from blood. In DNA, the CDR3 is TGTGCCAGCAGCAATCTCGAGGGTTGGGACACTGAAGCTTTCTTT. It translates to CASSNLEGWDTEAFF.